One and the same sample provided the 18 T cell receptor beta chains below, sequenced in a study of metastatic and nonmetastatic thyroid tumors. TCRdb re-processed the PCR reads through MiXCR. This table has some 12,000 clones, roughly 28% appearing once. Not a single patient had been given any form of treatment at any point before undergoing thyroid surgery. Sequencing used tumor tissue. Receptor source: a female donor with papillary thyroid cancer or a benign thyroid nodule (not recorded which). Some clones in this sample may be carry-over from other donors' samples.

J is TRBJ1-1 and V is TRBV19, with 8 bases fitting TRBD1. This CDR3 has 20 residues. With 1 base clipped from V and 4 bases from J, the junction kept 20 bases outside the gene matches. The germline CDR1 and CDR2 sequences are LNHDA and SQIVND (reference sequence). DNA for the CDR3: TGTGCCAGTAGTATAGCTACCCGGACAGGGCTAGATGGGGAGCCCACTGAAGCTTTCTTT. It codes for CASSIATRTGLDGEPTEAFF.

The table lists this clone with a few counts. This rearrangement joins TRBV6-2 or TRBV6-3 to TRBJ2-7, with 13 bases that match TRBD2. J lost 6 bases, V lost 8 bases, and 10 bases had no gene match. There are 15 residues in the CDR3. Germline V gene sequence: CDR1 MNHEY, CDR2 SVGEGT. This CDR3 is CASCYGLAGEGEQYF. CDR3 coding DNA: TGTGCCAGCTGCTACGGACTAGCGGGAGAGGGCGAGCAGTACTTC.

The chain has TRBV6-1 and TRBJ2-7; D may be TRBD1 (6 bases). CDR1 and CDR2 from the germline V gene are MNHNS and SASEGT. Trimming took off 2 bases at V and 4 bases at J, with 12 bases between the two ends. The CDR3 covers 14 residues. CDR3 in DNA: TGTGCCAGCAGTGAACGCCAGGGGCCATACGAGCAGTACTTC. Its protein product is CASSERQGPYEQYF.

The V and J genes are TRBV5-1 and TRBJ2-5; 11 bases fit TRBD2. From germline, CDR1 is SGHRS and CDR2 YFSETQ. The CDR3 contains 15 residues. The J segment lost 5 bases and the V segment lost 4 bases, leaving 7 bases of the junction unmatched. The CDR3 reads CASSRVLAGEETQYF. In DNA form, the CDR3 reads TGCGCCAGCAGCCGCGTACTAGCGGGAGAGGAGACCCAGTACTTC.

CDR3 amino acids: CASSEMDGVSYEQYF. CDR3 DNA: TGTGCCAGCAGCGAGATGGACGGTGTATCCTACGAGCAGTACTTC. V and J are TRBV28 and TRBJ2-7; D remains unclear. Trimming stripped 6 bases from V and 1 base from J, with 16 bases between. CDR1 and CDR2 (germline): MDHEN, SYDVKM. CDR3 length: 15 residues.

The rearrangement uses TRBV28 and TRBJ2-7; TRBD2 matches 8 bases. The CDR3 contains 16 residues. V shed 2 bases, J shed 5 bases, and the junction held 11 bases outside the gene matches. From germline, CDR1 is MDHEN and CDR2 SYDVKM. CDR3 region: CASSLGVGTRSHEQYF. Written as DNA, the CDR3 is TGTGCCAGCAGTTTAGGGGTTGGGACTAGATCCCACGAGCAGTACTTC.

V gene TRBV9 combines with J gene TRBJ2-3; D ambiguous. V lost 0 bases, J lost 6 bases, and 2 bases lay in between. From germline, CDR1 is SGDLS and CDR2 YYNGEE. The CDR3 spans 11 residues. The CDR3 is CASSVGDTQYF. CDR3 in DNA: TGTGCCAGCAGCGTAGGGGATACGCAGTATTTT.

V and J are TRBV5-1 and TRBJ1-1; D might be TRBD1 (5 bases). The CDR3 length is 13 residues. V was pared by 0 bases and J by 4 bases, with 7 bases between. Germline lookup yields CDR1 SGHRS and CDR2 YFSETQ. Written as DNA, the CDR3 is TGCGCCAGCAGCTTGGAGGACATCACTGAAGCTTTCTTT. Its protein product is CASSLEDITEAFF.

This clone has just one count. The chain employs TRBV30 and TRBJ1-3, with unresolved D. This CDR3 is built from 12 residues. Trimming cost V 0 bases and J 9 bases, with 9 bases left between them. CDR1 and CDR2 (germline): GTSNPN, SVGIG (reference sequence). The CDR3 sequence: CAWSVLMGTIYF. The CDR3 nucleotides are TGTGCCTGGAGTGTTTTGATGGGCACCATATATTTT.

This chain connects TRBV7-3 to TRBJ2-5; 7 nucleotides align to TRBD2. This CDR3 is built from 14 residues. V was clipped by 4 bases and J by 5 bases; unmatched bases: 7. From germline, CDR1 is SGHTA and CDR2 FQGTGA. The CDR3 nucleotides read TGTGCCAGCAGCTCGGGGGGTCGAGGGGAGACCCAGTACTTC. It specifies CASSSGGRGETQYF.

In this sample, this clone turned up a few times. The chain employs TRBV28 and TRBJ2-3; D call uncertain. V was cut by 3 bases and J by 1 base, with 8 bases left in between. Germline V lookup: CDR1 MDHEN, CDR2 SYDVKM. The CDR3 runs to 14 residues. The CDR3: CASSLVAGTDTQYF. As DNA, the CDR3 is TGTGCCAGCAGTTTGGTGGCGGGCACAGATACGCAGTATTTT.

This clone was counted only a few times. This chain uses TRBV27 with TRBJ1-1, with D maybe TRBD1 (5 bases). The CDR3 is 15 residues long. The V gene lost 4 bases and the J gene lost 2 bases, with 14 bases spanning the gap. Germline assignment: CDR1 MNHEY and CDR2 SMNVEV (reference sequence). The DNA for the CDR3 is TGTGCCAGCAGTTCGTTAGGGGCGGGTAACACTGAAGCTTTCTTT. Translated, it gives CASSSLGAGNTEAFF.

This chain uses TRBV28 with TRBJ1-1; possible D gene TRBD1, 5 bases. Germline CDR1 reads MDHEN; CDR2 reads SYDVKM. The CDR3 consists of 16 residues. V lost 1 base and J lost 0, with 12 bases in between. DNA of the CDR3: TGTGCCAGCAGTTTATCACCAGGGTCGATGAACACTGAAGCTTTCTTT. It codes for CASSLSPGSMNTEAFF.

This clone was observed a handful of times. The chain has TRBV6-1 and TRBJ2-7, with 7 bases identical to TRBD2. With 2 bases clipped from V and 7 bases from J, the junction kept 11 bases outside the gene matches. The CDR3 has 15 amino acids. Per germline, CDR1 MNHNS and CDR2 SASEGT. In DNA, the CDR3 is TGTGCCAGCAGTGAAAGGGAGGGGCTTTTTTCGGAGCAGTACTTC. Translation: CASSEREGLFSEQYF.

This clone was counted only a few times. V and J are TRBV2 and TRBJ2-7; no clear D gene. CDR1 is SNHLY, CDR2 FYNNEI, per germline. This CDR3 region has 14 residues. V was cut by 2 bases and J by 2 bases, with 10 bases left in between. Written as DNA, the CDR3 is TGTGCCAGCAGTGAAAGTTGGCAGACCTACGAGCAGTACTTC. It specifies CASSESWQTYEQYF.

This clone appeared a few times. This sequence joins TRBV28 and TRBJ1-1, with D maybe TRBD1 (6 bases). The CDR3 has 14 residues. Per germline, CDR1 MDHEN and CDR2 SYDVKM. Trimming removed 6 bases at V and 3 bases at J, with 14 bases between. The CDR3 DNA sequence: TGTGCCAGCAGCCGCCATGGGGGGCACACTGAAGCTTTCTTT. It specifies CASSRHGGHTEAFF. Drawing the rest from reference TRBV28 and TRBJ1-1, the complete variable domain is DVKVTQSSRYLVKRTGEKVFLECVQDMDHENMFWYRQDPGLGLRLIYFSYDVKMKEKGDIPEGYSVSREKKERFSLILESASTNQTSMYLCASSRHGGHTEAFFGQGTRLTVV.

This clone is medium-sized within its sample. V and J are TRBV5-1 and TRBJ2-1, with TRBD2 matching over 11 bases. Looked up from germline, CDR1 is SGHRS and CDR2 is YFSETQ. With 4 bases clipped from V and 12 bases from J, the junction kept 12 bases outside the gene matches. The CDR3 length is 15 residues. CDR3 loop: CASSTGTSGKEGQFF. DNA for the CDR3: TGCGCCAGCAGCACCGGGACTAGCGGAAAAGAGGGGCAGTTCTTC.

This clone rates as medium-sized. The gene calls are TRBV20-1 and TRBJ2-1; the D gene is possibly TRBD2 (5 bases). The CDR3 extends over 12 amino acids. Germline assignment: CDR1 DFQATT and CDR2 SNEGSKA (reference sequence). V lost 3 bases and J lost 7, with 10 bases in between. CDR3 region: CSARGPGNEQFF. The CDR3 nucleotides read TGCAGTGCTAGGGGCCCGGGGAATGAGCAGTTCTTC.